The 6 T cell receptor beta chains below were found in one sample sequenced in a study of blood T cell repertoires in COVID-19 (TCRdb year 2020). The library was generated by the immunoSEQ multiplex PCR assay. TCRdb took over this immuneACCESS table, retaining in-frame rearrangements with V and J assigned. Such tables are incomplete; in checked studies, under half of the missing clones stem from an unresolved V gene, and the remainder is unexplained. The table for this sample lists 300,000 to 400,000 clones; around nine tenths of them were counted only once. 1% of the sample is in the top ten clones. The sample was peripheral blood. Every receptor here comes from a man aged 50 to 60 with active or convalescent COVID-19.

The chain joins TRBV28 to TRBJ2-7; 10 nucleotides agree with TRBD1. In germline, CDR1 is MDHEN, CDR2 SYDVKM. The CDR3 runs 16 residues. With 2 bases clipped from V and 3 bases from J, the junction kept 7 bases outside the gene matches. CDR3 in DNA: TGTGCCAGCAGTTTAAGTGGGACAGGGGCTTTCTACGAGCAGTACTTC. Translating gives CASSLSGTGAFYEQYF.

This clone has a single count. The chain links TRBV4-1 to TRBJ1-5; 9 bases fit TRBD1. The germline V gene has CDR1 MGHRA and CDR2 YSYEKL. Unmatched junction bases numbered 2, after V lost 1 base and J lost 4 bases. The CDR3 has 15 amino acids. The CDR3 bases are TGCGCCAGCAGCCAAGGGGGACAGGGTAATCAGCCCCAGCATTTT. Translating it yields CASSQGGQGNQPQHF.

The chain has TRBV11-1 and TRBJ2-3; TRBD2 matches 11 bases. The V gene end was trimmed by 5 bases and the J gene end by 6 bases; junction bases not matched to a gene: 7. Germline V lookup: CDR1 SGHAT, CDR2 FQDESV (reference sequence). The CDR3 is 15 amino acids. For the CDR3, the DNA is TGTGCCAGCAGCGTACTAGCGGGAGCTGCGGATACGCAGTATTTT. It yields the protein CASSVLAGAADTQYF.

The CDR3 here is CAIRGGVFANTEAFF. CDR3 DNA: TGTGCCATCAGGGGAGGGGTTTTTGCGAACACTGAAGCTTTCTTT. The chain links TRBV10-3 to TRBJ1-1; tentative D call: TRBD1 (5 bases). This CDR3 region has 15 residues. V was cut by 6 bases and J by 1 base, with 15 bases left in between. CDR1 is ENHRY, CDR2 SYGVKD, per germline.

In nucleotides, the CDR3 is TGTGCCAGTAGGGGACTAGCGGGATCCTACGAGCAGTACTTC. Protein product: CASRGLAGSYEQYF. The chain combines TRBV19 with TRBJ2-7; 13 positions agree with TRBD2. There are 14 residues in the CDR3. CDR1 is LNHDA, CDR2 SQIVND, per germline (reference sequence). J was trimmed by 1 base and V by 6 bases; bases with no gene match: 0.

This clone was seen once. The chain is built from TRBV7-9 and TRBJ2-3; D is ambiguous. Germline V gene sequence: CDR1 SEHNR, CDR2 FQNEAQ (reference sequence). This CDR3 contains 13 residues. V lost 1 base and J 6 bases, leaving 8 bases between the germline ends. CDR3 DNA: TGTGCCAGCAGCTTAGGCCTCAGGGATACGCAGTATTTT. This translates into CASSLGLRDTQYF.